This is a list of T cell receptor beta chains from one sample in a study of shared clonotypes between healthy human individuals. Assay used: immunoSEQ multiplex PCR; TCRdb lists only in-frame clones, some missing. The sample shows roughly 2.1 million clones, under 95% of them seen only once. Sequencing was performed on naive CD8+ T cells from PBMCs. The receptors stem from a man aged 18 to 30 in good health. Some clones in this sample may be carry-over from other donors' samples. The CDR3 runs from the conserved cysteine through the conserved F or W. The D gene is left open where the match is weak. Expanded clones get a size class; other rows say once, few or many, or leave the size out.

cdr3_length clone_size j_call v_call d_call cdr3_nt cdr3_aa
16 - TRBJ2-2 TRBV29-1 TRBD1 TGCAGCGTTGAAGATCGCGGGACAGGGGACACCGGGGAGCTGTTTTTT CSVEDRGTGDTGELFF
17 - TRBJ1-3 TRBV15 - TGTGCCACCAGCAGAGGGGGGACACCGAGCTCTGGAAACACCATATATTTT CATSRGGTPSSGNTIYF
14 - TRBJ2-7 TRBV27 - TGTGCCAGCAGTTTATTGGGGTCGGCGGACGAGCAGTACTTC CASSLLGSADEQYF
11 - TRBJ1-2 TRBV29-1 TRBD1 TGCAGCCTGCAGGGGGCGAATGGCTACACCTTC CSLQGANGYTF
19 - TRBJ2-6 TRBV9 - TGTGCCAGCAGCGTCCCCACCGGGACTTATAACTCTGGGGCCAACGTCCTGACTTTC CASSVPTGTYNSGANVLTF
13 - TRBJ2-1 TRBV7-9 - TGTGCCAGCAGCTTACCTAGCGCCACTGAGCAGTTCTTC CASSLPSATEQFF
15 - TRBJ2-1 TRBV6-5 - TGTGCCAGCAGGGTACTAGCAGAGGGGTCCAATGAGCAGTTCTTC CASRVLAEGSNEQFF
19 - TRBJ1-5 TRBV19 - TGTGCCAGTAGTATAGCCCGATTTTTTGGGGGGGAGAGCAATCAGCCCCAGCATTTT CASSIARFFGGESNQPQHF
16 - TRBJ2-1 TRBV19 - TGTGCCAGTAGTATAGATCGTCGGGAGTCCTACAATGAGCAGTTCTTC CASSIDRRESYNEQFF
16 - TRBJ2-2 TRBV19 TRBD2 TGTGCCAGTAGTCCTCGGACTAGCGAGAACACCGGGGAGCTGTTTTTT CASSPRTSENTGELFF
15 - TRBJ2-2 TRBV18 - TGTGCCAGCTCCCCGTGGCGGATGGACACCGGGGAGCTGTTTTTT CASSPWRMDTGELFF
16 once TRBJ2-1 TRBV28 - TGTGCCAGCAGTTTCTTGACGGGTGGGACCGACAATGAGCAGTTCTTC CASSFLTGGTDNEQFF
12 few TRBJ1-1 TRBV7-9 - TGTGCCAGCCGAGGGGGGAACACTGAAGCTTTCTTT CASRGGNTEAFF
13 - TRBJ2-7 TRBV7-8 - TGTGCCAGCAGCTCTTCCTTTGGGTACGAGCAGTACTTC CASSSSFGYEQYF
11 - TRBJ2-7 TRBV29-1 TRBD1 TGCAGCGCCGAAGACAGGGACCAGCAGTACTTC CSAEDRDQQYF
15 - TRBJ2-3 TRBV4-1 - TGCGCCAGCAGCCAAGTCGGAGGGTTTCCAGATACGCAGTATTTT CASSQVGGFPDTQYF
14 - TRBJ1-2 TRBV7-8 - TGTGCCAGCAGTGCTACAGGACATGGATATGGCTACACCTTC CASSATGHGYGYTF
16 once TRBJ2-5 TRBV27 - TGTGCCAGCAGTTTCGACAGGGGAGGGATGGAAGAGACCCAGTACTTC CASSFDRGGMEETQYF
16 - TRBJ2-7 TRBV4-2 - TGTGCCAGCAGACCCACCGCCGGAGGGGGAGGGTACGAGCAGTACTTC CASRPTAGGGGYEQYF
15 - TRBJ2-5 TRBV15 - TGTGCCACCAGCAGAGAAATTAGCTACATGGAGACCCAGTACTTC CATSREISYMETQYF
16 - TRBJ2-1 TRBV6-5 TRBD2 TGTGCCAGCAGTTCCTCTGGGGCGGGAGGGCAGTATGAGCAGTTCTTC CASSSSGAGGQYEQFF
12 - TRBJ2-7 TRBV5-8 - TGTGCCAGCAGTCCCGACTGGTACGAGCAGTACTTC CASSPDWYEQYF
12 - TRBJ2-7 TRBV6-6 TRBD1 TGTGCCAGCAGTTTTCAACAGGGGGAACAGTACTTC CASSFQQGEQYF
15 once TRBJ2-1 TRBV27 TRBD2 TGTGCCAGCAGTGGGGCGGGAGGGAGGTGGGGCGAGCAGTTCTTC CASSGAGGRWGEQFF
14 - TRBJ2-2 TRBV28 - TGTGCCAGCAGTTTAACGGGAGTTTCCGGGGAGCTGTTTTTT CASSLTGVSGELFF
17 - TRBJ2-2 TRBV5-1 TRBD1 TGCGCCAGCACCCCCCCCGATAGGGGGCCGGACACCGGGGAGCTGTTTTTT CASTPPDRGPDTGELFF
15 - TRBJ2-5 TRBV7-9 - TGTGCCAGCAGCTTTTATGGGGAGAGAGAAGAGACCCAGTACTTC CASSFYGEREETQYF
18 - TRBJ2-6 TRBV28 TRBD1 TGTGCCAGCAGGAGAGACAGGGTGAGGGGCTCTGGGGCCAACGTCCTGACTTTC CASRRDRVRGSGANVLTF
16 - TRBJ2-3 TRBV7-9 - TGTGCCAGCAGCCCCCCACGGGCAGGGAGCACAGATACGCAGTATTTT CASSPPRAGSTDTQYF
13 - TRBJ2-7 TRBV27 - TGTGCCAGCAGTTTAGGGGCCGGCAGCGAGCAGTACTTC CASSLGAGSEQYF
13 once TRBJ1-1 TRBV11-2 - TGTGCCAGCAGCTTAGTGGGGGTGAAGGAAGCTTTCTTT CASSLVGVKEAFF
13 - TRBJ1-2 TRBV4-1 - TGCGCCAGCAGCCCGGATTACCCTCCCGGCTACACCTTC CASSPDYPPGYTF
15 - TRBJ2-7 TRBV7-9 - TGTGCCAGCAGCCGGGCGGCAGGGGCGTCCTACGAGCAGTACTTC CASSRAAGASYEQYF
14 - TRBJ2-1 TRBV28 - TGTGCCAGCAGTTTAAGGGTACGGGCCAATGAGCAGTTCTTC CASSLRVRANEQFF
15 - TRBJ1-1 TRBV5-1 - TGCGCCAGCAGCGACAACGGCGGAGGAGGAGTGGAGGCTTTCTTT CASSDNGGGGVEAFF
15 - TRBJ1-5 TRBV4-3 - TGCGCCAGCAGCCAAGCTCATCGGCAGGCTTGGCCCCAGCATTTT CASSQAHRQAWPQHF
15 once TRBJ1-1 TRBV6-5 TRBD1 TGTGCCAGCAGTTACTCGCGAACAGGGGGCACTGAAGCTTTCTTT CASSYSRTGGTEAFF
14 - TRBJ2-7 TRBV7-9 TRBD1 TGTGCCAGCAGCTTAGCCGGGACAGGGGACGAGCAGTACTTC CASSLAGTGDEQYF
16 - TRBJ1-1 TRBV6-5 - TGTGCCAGCAGTTACCGTTTTGGACGGGAAAACACTGAAGCTTTCTTT CASSYRFGRENTEAFF
12 - TRBJ1-2 TRBV27 - TGTGCCAGCAGTTCGCAGAACTATGGCTACACCTTC CASSSQNYGYTF
13 - TRBJ1-1 TRBV21-1 - TGTGCCAGCAGCAGGATCGAGGGCACTGAAGCTTTCTTT CASSRIEGTEAFF
13 - TRBJ2-2 TRBV27 - TGTGCCAGCAGCTATTTATCATCCGGGGAGCTGTTTTTT CASSYLSSGELFF